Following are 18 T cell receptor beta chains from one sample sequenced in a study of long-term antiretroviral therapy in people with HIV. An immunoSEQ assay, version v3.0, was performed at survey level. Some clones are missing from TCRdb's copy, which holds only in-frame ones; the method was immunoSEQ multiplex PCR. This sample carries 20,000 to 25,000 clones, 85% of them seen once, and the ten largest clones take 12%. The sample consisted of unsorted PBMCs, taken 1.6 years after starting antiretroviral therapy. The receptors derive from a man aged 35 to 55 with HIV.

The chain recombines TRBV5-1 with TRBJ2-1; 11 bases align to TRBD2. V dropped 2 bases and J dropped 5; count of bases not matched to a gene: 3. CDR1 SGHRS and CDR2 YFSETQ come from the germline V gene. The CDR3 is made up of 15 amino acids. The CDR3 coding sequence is TGCGCCAGCAGCTTCGGGACTAGCGGCAACAATGAGCAGTTCTTC. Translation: CASSFGTSGNNEQFF. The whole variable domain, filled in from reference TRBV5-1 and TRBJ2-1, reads KAGVTQTPRYLIKTRGQQVTLSCSPISGHRSVSWYQQTPGQGLQFLFEYFSETQRNKGNFPGRFSGRQFSNSRSEMNVSTLELGDSALYLCASSFGTSGNNEQFFGPGTRLTVL.

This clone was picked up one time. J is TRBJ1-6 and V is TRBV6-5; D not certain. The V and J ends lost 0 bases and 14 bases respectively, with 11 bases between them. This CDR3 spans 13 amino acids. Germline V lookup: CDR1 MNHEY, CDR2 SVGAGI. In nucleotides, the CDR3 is TGTGCCAGCAGTTACTCCCTCGGAGCGGCCCTCCACTTT. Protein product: CASSYSLGAALHF.

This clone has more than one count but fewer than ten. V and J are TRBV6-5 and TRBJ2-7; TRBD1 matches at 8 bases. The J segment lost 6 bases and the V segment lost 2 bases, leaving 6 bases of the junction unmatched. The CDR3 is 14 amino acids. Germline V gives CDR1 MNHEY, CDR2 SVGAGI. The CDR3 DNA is TGTGCCAGCAGTTACCATGACAGGGGTAGCGAGCAGTACTTC. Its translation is CASSYHDRGSEQYF.

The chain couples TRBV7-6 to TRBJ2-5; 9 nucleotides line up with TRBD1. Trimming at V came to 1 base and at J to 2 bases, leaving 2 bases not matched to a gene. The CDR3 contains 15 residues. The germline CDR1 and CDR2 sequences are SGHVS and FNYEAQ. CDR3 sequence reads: CASSLGTGVQETQYF. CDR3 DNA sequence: TGTGCCAGCAGCTTAGGGACAGGGGTTCAAGAGACCCAGTACTTC. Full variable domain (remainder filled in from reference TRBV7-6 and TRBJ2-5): GAGVSQSPRYKVTKRGQDVALRCDPISGHVSLYWYRQALGQGPEFLTYFNYEAQQDKSGLPNDRFSAERPEGSISTLTIQRTEQRDSAMYRCASSLGTGVQETQYFGPGTRLLVL.

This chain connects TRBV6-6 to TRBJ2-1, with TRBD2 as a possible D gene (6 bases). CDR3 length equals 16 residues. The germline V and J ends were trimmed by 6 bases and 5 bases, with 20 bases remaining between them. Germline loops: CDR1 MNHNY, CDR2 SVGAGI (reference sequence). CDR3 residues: CASSPSWRGSDNEQFF. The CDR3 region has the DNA TGTGCCAGCAGCCCGTCTTGGCGGGGATCGGACAATGAGCAGTTCTTC.

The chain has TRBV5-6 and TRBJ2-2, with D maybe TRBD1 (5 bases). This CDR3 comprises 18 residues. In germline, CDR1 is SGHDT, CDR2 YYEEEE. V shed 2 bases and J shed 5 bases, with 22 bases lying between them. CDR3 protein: CASSFDSSPGFLTGELFF. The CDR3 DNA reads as TGTGCCAGCAGCTTTGACTCTTCTCCAGGGTTTCTAACCGGGGAGCTGTTTTTT.

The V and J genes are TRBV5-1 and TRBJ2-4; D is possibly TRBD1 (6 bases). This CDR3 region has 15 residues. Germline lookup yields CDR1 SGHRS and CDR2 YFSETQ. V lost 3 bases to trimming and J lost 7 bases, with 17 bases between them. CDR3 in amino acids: CASSYYPGQRNIQYF. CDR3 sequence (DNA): TGCGCCAGCAGCTATTACCCGGGACAACGGAACATTCAGTACTTC.

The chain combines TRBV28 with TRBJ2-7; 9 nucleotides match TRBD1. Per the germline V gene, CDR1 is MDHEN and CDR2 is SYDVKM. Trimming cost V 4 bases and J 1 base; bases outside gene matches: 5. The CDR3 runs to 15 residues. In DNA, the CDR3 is TGTGCCAGCAGTTCCCCGACAGGGGGATCCTACGAGCAGTACTTC. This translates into CASSSPTGGSYEQYF.

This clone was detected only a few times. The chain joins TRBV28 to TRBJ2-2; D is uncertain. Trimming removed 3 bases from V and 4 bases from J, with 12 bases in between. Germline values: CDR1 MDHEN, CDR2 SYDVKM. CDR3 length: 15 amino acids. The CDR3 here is CASSFGLESTGELFF. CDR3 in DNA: TGTGCCAGCAGTTTTGGTCTAGAGAGCACCGGGGAGCTGTTTTTT.

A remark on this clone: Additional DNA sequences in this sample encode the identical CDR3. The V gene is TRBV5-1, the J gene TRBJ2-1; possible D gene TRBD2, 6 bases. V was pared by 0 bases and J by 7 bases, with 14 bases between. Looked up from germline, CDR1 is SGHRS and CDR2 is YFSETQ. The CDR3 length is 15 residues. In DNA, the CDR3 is TGCGCCAGCAGCTTGGGGGGCGGGGACGGTAATGAGCAGTTCTTC. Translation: CASSLGGGDGNEQFF.

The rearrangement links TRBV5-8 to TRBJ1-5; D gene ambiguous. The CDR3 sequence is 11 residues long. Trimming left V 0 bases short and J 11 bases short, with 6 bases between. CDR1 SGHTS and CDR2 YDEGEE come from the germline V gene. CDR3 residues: CASSLGLTQHF. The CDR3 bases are TGTGCCAGCAGCTTGGGATTGACCCAGCATTTT.

The CDR3 reads CASSPFGQGANEKLFF. CDR3 nucleotides: TGCGCCAGCAGCCCCTTTGGGCAGGGGGCTAATGAAAAACTGTTTTTT. The chain is built from TRBV4-1 and TRBJ1-4; 7 bases line up with TRBD1. The CDR3 consists of 16 residues. V shed 4 bases and J 3 bases; nucleotides not matched to a gene: 8. Germline V CDR1 and CDR2: MGHRA, YSYEKL.

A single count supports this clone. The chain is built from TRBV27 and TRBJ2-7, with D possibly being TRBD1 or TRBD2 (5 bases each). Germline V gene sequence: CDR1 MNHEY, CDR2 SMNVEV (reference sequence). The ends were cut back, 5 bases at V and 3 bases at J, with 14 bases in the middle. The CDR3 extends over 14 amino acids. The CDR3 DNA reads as TGTGCCAGCAGTCCGGGACCGAACAACTACGAGCAGTACTTC. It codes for CASSPGPNNYEQYF.

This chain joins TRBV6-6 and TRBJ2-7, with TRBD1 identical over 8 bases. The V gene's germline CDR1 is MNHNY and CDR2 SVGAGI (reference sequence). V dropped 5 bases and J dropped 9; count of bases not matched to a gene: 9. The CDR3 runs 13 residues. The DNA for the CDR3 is TGTGCCAGCAGTCTCGACAGGGGAACAGGGCAGTACTTC. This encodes CASSLDRGTGQYF.

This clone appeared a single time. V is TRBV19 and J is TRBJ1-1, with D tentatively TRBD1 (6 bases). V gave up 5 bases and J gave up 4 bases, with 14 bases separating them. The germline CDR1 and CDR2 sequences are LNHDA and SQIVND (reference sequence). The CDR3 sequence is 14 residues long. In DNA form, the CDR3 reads TGTGCCAGTAGTTTCGGGGGCGGAATCACTGAAGCTTTCTTT. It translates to CASSFGGGITEAFF.

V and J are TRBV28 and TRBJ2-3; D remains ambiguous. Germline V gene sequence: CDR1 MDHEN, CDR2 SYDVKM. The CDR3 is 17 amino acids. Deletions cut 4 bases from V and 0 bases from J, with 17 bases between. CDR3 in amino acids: CASSSPIGSVSTDTQYF. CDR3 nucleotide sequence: TGTGCCAGCAGTTCCCCCATCGGGTCGGTTAGCACAGATACGCAGTATTTT.

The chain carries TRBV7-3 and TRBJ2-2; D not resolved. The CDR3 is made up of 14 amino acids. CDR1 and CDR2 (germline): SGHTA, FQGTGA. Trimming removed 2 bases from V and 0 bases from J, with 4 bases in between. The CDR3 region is CASSLGANTGELFF. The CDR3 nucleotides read TGTGCCAGCAGCTTAGGGGCGAACACCGGGGAGCTGTTTTTT.

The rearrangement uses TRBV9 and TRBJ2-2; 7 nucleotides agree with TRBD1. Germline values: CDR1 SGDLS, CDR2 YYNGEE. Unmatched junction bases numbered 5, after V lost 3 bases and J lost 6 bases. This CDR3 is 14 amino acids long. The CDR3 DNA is TGTGCCAGCAGCGGACCGGGACAGCCCGGGGAGCTGTTTTTT. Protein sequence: CASSGPGQPGELFF.